The clone carrying this T cell receptor (beta chain) has only a few counts. The entry originates in a study of CD8+ T cells in alopecia areata. As the sequencing template, cDNA was produced by extracting RNA and reverse transcribing it. Libraries were prepared by immunoSEQ multiplex PCR; TCRdb keeps only in-frame clonotypes and omits some of them. Of approximately 280,000 clones detected, about three fifths appear once; the ten largest clones hold approximately 1.8%. Indicated treatment: oral pan-JAK inhibitor, 5-10 mg twice daily. J gave up 0 bases and V 4 bases, and 12 bases lay outside the gene matches. CDR1 MGHRA and CDR2 YSYEKL come from the germline V gene. The CDR3 loop spans 18 amino acids.

The origin of this receptor is a human donor with alopecia areata. The V call is TRBV4-1, the J call TRBJ2-3, with 8 bases fitting TRBD1. The sample here was CD4+ T cells sorted from blood, taken at week 24, from a patient treated with tofacitinib. This CDR3 reads CASSPIGTGRSSTDTQYF. CDR3 sequence (DNA): TGCGCCAGCAGCCCTATTGGGACAGGTAGATCTAGCACAGATACGCAGTATTTT.